The clone carrying this T cell receptor (beta chain) occurred a few times. This CDR3 is built from 14 residues. The sample belongs to a study of cytomegalovirus exposure and HLA in healthy donors. Sequencing was performed with immunoSEQ multiplex PCR; in TCRdb, only in-frame clones are kept and a portion is missing. The top ten clones hold roughly 2% of a sample with about 130,000 clones, around nine tenths of them seen once. This TCR derives from a woman between 18 and 29 years old in good health and CMV-seronegative. The sequenced sample consisted of PBMCs. The chain employs TRBV21-1 and TRBJ2-7; TRBD2, the table's D call, was not compared with the DNA. TRBV21-1 is a listed pseudogene. The CDR3 DNA reads TGTGCCAGCAGACGGCGGCCCCAAACCTACGAGCAGTACTTC. Amino acid sequence: CASRRRPQTYEQYF.